This TCR beta chain was sequenced in a study of blood T cell repertoires in COVID-19. Overall study: Italy, Spain and the United States were the sources of the convalescent and acute COVID-19 samples.

Assay: immunoSEQ multiplex PCR; the TCRdb copy retains only in-frame clones and omits some. The table records a few hundred thousand clones, about 68% of them present only once. Losses at the gene ends were 0 bases for V and 8 bases for J; bases not matched to a gene: 5. Germline CDR1 reads MNHEY; CDR2 reads SVGAGI. This CDR3 region has 15 residues. The chain is built from TRBV6-5 and TRBJ1-4; 8 bases match TRBD1. The sequence derives from an elderly woman with acute or convalescent COVID-19. The sample comprised peripheral blood. CDR3 nucleotides: TGTGCCAGCAGTTACTCGAAGACAGGGGACGAAAAACTGTTTTTT. As protein: CASSYSKTGDEKLFF.